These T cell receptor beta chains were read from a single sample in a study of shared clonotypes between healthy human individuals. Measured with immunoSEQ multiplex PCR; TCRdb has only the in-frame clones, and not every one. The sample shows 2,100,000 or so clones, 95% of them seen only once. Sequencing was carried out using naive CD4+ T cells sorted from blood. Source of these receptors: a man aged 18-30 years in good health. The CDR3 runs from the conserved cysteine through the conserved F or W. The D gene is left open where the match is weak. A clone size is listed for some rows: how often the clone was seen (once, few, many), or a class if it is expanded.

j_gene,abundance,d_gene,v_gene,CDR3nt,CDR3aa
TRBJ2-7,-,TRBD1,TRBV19,TGTGCCAGTAGAGGGACAGGGGGCGAGCAGTACTTC,CASRGTGGEQYF
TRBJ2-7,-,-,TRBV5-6,TGTGCCAGCAGCTTGGATGGTATTCGCGACGAGCAGTACTTC,CASSLDGIRDEQYF
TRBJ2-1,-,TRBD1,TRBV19,TGTGCCAGTAGTACCGGACAGGTTTACAATGAGCAGTTCTTC,CASSTGQVYNEQFF
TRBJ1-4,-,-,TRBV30,TGTGCCTGGAGTGCCGGGGGGGCAACTAATGAAAAACTGTTTTTT,CAWSAGGATNEKLFF
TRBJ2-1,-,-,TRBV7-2,TGTGCCAGCAGCTTAGGGGGGATTCTAGTGGCTGTTGAGCAGTTCTTC,CASSLGGILVAVEQFF
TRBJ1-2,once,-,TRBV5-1,TGCGCCAGCAGCCATACAGGGTACGAAGGCTACACCTTC,CASSHTGYEGYTF
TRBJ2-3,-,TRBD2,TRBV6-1,TGTGCCAGCAGTCCGGGACTAGCGGGGGGAAATACGCAGTATTTT,CASSPGLAGGNTQYF
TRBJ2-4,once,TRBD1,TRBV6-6,TGTGCCAGCAGTTTAAAACAGGGGCTCGGAGAGCTCTTC,CASSLKQGLGELF
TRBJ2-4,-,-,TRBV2,TGTGCCAGCAGTGAAGCTGGGGTCGGGGGAAACATTCAGTACTTC,CASSEAGVGGNIQYF
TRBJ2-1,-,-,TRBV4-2,TGTGCCAGCAGCCAGAGCGACAGGAGAACCTACAATGAGCAGTTCTTC,CASSQSDRRTYNEQFF
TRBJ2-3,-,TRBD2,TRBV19,TGTGCCAGTAGTATAGATCTACCCATCAGCGGGGGTACGCAGTATTTT,CASSIDLPISGGTQYF
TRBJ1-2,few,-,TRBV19,TGTGCCAGTAGTACAGGCTATGGCTACACCTTC,CASSTGYGYTF
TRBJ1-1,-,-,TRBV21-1,TGTGCCAGCAGCAAAGACAAGGAGGCTGAAGCTTTCTTT,CASSKDKEAEAFF
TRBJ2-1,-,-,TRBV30,TGTGCCTGGATCCCCCGCTTACGGGGGGCGGCCTACAATGAGCAGTTCTTC,CAWIPRLRGAAYNEQFF
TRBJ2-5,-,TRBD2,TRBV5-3,TGTGCCAGAAGCTTGGTTGGGACTAGCTCTCAAGAGACCCAGTACTTC,CARSLVGTSSQETQYF
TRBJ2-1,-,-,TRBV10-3,TGTGCCATCAGTGATCGGAGGGGAAACTCTGATGAGCAGTTCTTC,CAISDRRGNSDEQFF
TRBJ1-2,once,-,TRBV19,TGTGCCAGTAGTATACTGGCGGCGCCAGGCCTGTTTTATGGCTACACCTTC,CASSILAAPGLFYGYTF
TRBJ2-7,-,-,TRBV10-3,TGTGCCATCAGTGGCGCCAGGACCTACGAGCAGTACTTC,CAISGARTYEQYF
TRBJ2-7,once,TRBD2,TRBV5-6,TGTGCCAGCAGCATCGGGACTAGCGGACTCTACGAGCAGTACTTC,CASSIGTSGLYEQYF
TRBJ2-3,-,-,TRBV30,TGTGCCTGGAGTCCCCACAGGGGCACAGATACGCAGTATTTT,CAWSPHRGTDTQYF
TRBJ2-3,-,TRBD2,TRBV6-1,TGTGCCAGCAGCCCTAGCGGGAGGGCCGGAGATACGCAGTATTTT,CASSPSGRAGDTQYF